This T cell receptor beta chain was captured by sequencing in a study of cytomegalovirus exposure and HLA in healthy donors. CDR3 length equals 15 residues. Trimming removed 3 bases from V and 0 bases from J, with 6 bases in between. CDR1 and CDR2 (germline): LNHDA, SQIVND (reference sequence). Primers for the PCR totalled 60 Vbeta and 13 Jbeta. In the original analysis: A later analysis tallied 87 million or so unique TCR beta chains, about 12 million of them shared. Sequencing was performed with immunoSEQ multiplex PCR; in TCRdb, only in-frame clones are kept and a portion is missing. The V and J calls and clone size come from that table; D and trimming were worked out from the DNA. The sample has fewer than 250,000 clones, about 85% seen once; the top ten hold approximately 0.4%.

This chain joins TRBV19 and TRBJ1-6; D not resolved. The source material was PBMCs. The origin of this receptor is a male donor in good health and CMV-seropositive. CDR3 residues: CASSIGSSYNSPLHF. CDR3 DNA: TGTGCCAGTAGTATCGGGTCCTCCTATAATTCACCCCTCCACTTT.